This T cell receptor (beta chain) came from a study of T cells in Graves' hyperthyroidism and ophthalmopathy. Findings of the study overall: Blood also held most thyroid clonotypes expanded beyond 0.001.

Germline lookup yields CDR1 LNHDA and CDR2 SQIVND (reference sequence). The CDR3 spans 15 residues. The germline V and J ends were trimmed by 3 bases and 3 bases, with 15 bases remaining between them. Notes on this clonotype: What it recognizes is unknown. This may come from a read error, since a much larger clone is one base off.

Amplification of TCR beta CDR3 regions was performed using RNA transcripts as template. RT-PCR in the first round (using the HTBI primer set) targeted the TCR CDR3. One entry per CDR3 protein, called by TCRdb with MiXCR from the multiplex PCR reads. Of some 300,000 distinct CDR3 sequences in the sample, roughly 13% are singletons; the top ten hold approximately 7.8%. Sequencing input: blood. This clonotype was obtained from a woman aged 25-40 years with Graves' hyperthyroidism that later progressed to Graves' ophthalmopathy. The V gene is TRBV19, the J gene TRBJ2-7; TRBD1 might be the D (6 bases). CDR3 bases: TGTGCCAGTAGTATCGGTGGGACAAGGCTCTACGAGCAGTACTTC. Translating it yields CASSIGGTRLYEQYF.